This T cell receptor (beta chain) emerged from a study of cytomegalovirus exposure and HLA in healthy donors listed by TCRdb under 2017. About the study as a whole: In an earlier analysis of 587 of the donors, 250 to 350 Gb of sequence data and 90 million to 130 million unique TCR beta sequences from 180 million or so T cells were reported. The study combined high-throughput TCR immunosequencing, statistical association of individual TCRs with disease status, and machine learning to predict cytomegalovirus infection status. The number of typed donors differed by locus: about 620-630 for A, B, C, DRB1 and DQB1; approximately 520 for DQA1; some 590 for DPA1; and some 470 for DPB1. Of the approximately 400 genotyped donors, approximately 80% fell in the genetic ancestry cluster associated with self-reported Caucasian donors. Along with the roughly 670-subject first cohort, a separate validation cohort of around 110 different subjects was used. The study aimed to test whether signatures of past pathogen exposure could be identified by cataloging public T cell receptors. All discovery cohort repertoires had been generated on a single sequencing platform. Class I and class II HLA loci were covered by the typing at four-digit resolution. Roughly five DR-DQ haplotypes were handled as single units for association and clustering, since linkage in the cohort was strong. The study used immunosequencing to profile the T cell repertoires of 670 or so subjects and linked those repertoires to cytomegalovirus serostatus. A later analysis re-examined previously published TCR beta repertoires from around 670 donors and added high-resolution HLA genotyping to investigate patterns of TCR occurrence. Donor age, sex, ethnicity and CMV serostatus were compiled together with the repertoire data. Among about 410 genotyped donors of the cohort, an average of approximately 240,000 unique TCR beta nucleotide sequences was sequenced per donor, of which 15% to 20% were non-productive. In an earlier analysis of 587 of the donors, high-throughput TCR beta sequencing was used to judge whether each TCR beta V gene segment behaved as functional or pseudogenic. A later genetic analysis took genome-wide SNP genotypes for about three fifths of the 666 donors and used that subset as a discovery cohort. The later analysis used no new phenotypic data to find candidate immune exposures, relying instead on TCR beta sequences and their occurrence across donors. Around 320 gigabases of sequencing data and tens of millions of unique TCR sequences were included in an early release covering roughly 700 HLA-typed donors.

The cohort was made up of 650 to 700 healthy bone marrow donors. At the time of sampling, all cohort members were nominally healthy, though unrecorded immune exposures were likely present. The donor tested CMV seropositive and was one of the 289 seropositive cohort members. Every donor gave a peripheral blood sample, and the peripheral blood mononuclear cells from that sample were used for TCR beta sequencing. The Qiagen DNeasy Blood Extraction Kit was used to extract genomic DNA from the blood cell samples. Library creation used the immunoSEQ multiplex PCR assay. For the multiplex PCR, a mixture combining 60 forward primers for TCR Vbeta segments and 13 reverse primers for TCR Jbeta segments was used. The CDR3 region of rearranged TCR beta genes was amplified from genomic DNA with a multiplex PCR assay. The Illumina HiSeq System was used to sequence the amplified TCR beta libraries as 87-base-pair reads. Turning to the authors' computational methods: Across the 640 or so repertoires, a later analysis counted tens of millions of unique TCR beta chains, roughly 11 million of which were shared by at least two donors. Raw reads were error-corrected and collapsed into unique sequences by a nearest-neighbor algorithm in which closely related sequences were merged to remove PCR and sequencing errors. To assign V, D and J gene segments, CDR3 sequences were aligned to IMGT reference sequences. For a sequence to be retained, a match of at least six nucleotides was required to both a V gene segment and a J gene segment. Rearrangements were called productive when the CDR3 lacked stop codons and stayed in frame with V and J; all others were non-productive. CDR3 was defined according to IMGT convention as the region running from the second conserved V-encoded cysteine to the conserved J-encoded phenylalanine. In an earlier analysis of more than 550 of the donors, sequences lacking an unambiguous match to a single V gene segment were excluded. In an earlier analysis of approximately 500 of the donors, a V segment was called functional when productive rearrangements were above 56.7%, and segregating when the standard deviation between donors exceeded 5%. A statistical classification framework was developed to diagnose cytomegalovirus status using the catalog of TCR beta chain sequences. In a later analysis, V and J genes were assigned by comparing TCR nucleotide sequences against IMGT/GENE-DB human TR gene sequences. The TCRdist pipeline was used in a later analysis to assign CDR3 sequences and most-parsimonious VDJ recombination scenarios. A later analysis defined each TCR beta chain by its CDR3 amino acid sequence plus V-gene family, and excluded reads lacking a unique V-gene family. To address suspected cross-contamination and a sequencing artifact, a later analysis removed around 600 highly shared, low-generation-probability nucleotide sequences. In a later analysis, a clonal expansion index for each public chain was calculated from normalized within-repertoire ranks of inferred template counts. Generation probabilities in a later analysis came from a VDJ recombination model fitted to out-of-frame rearrangements, and those results were checked against IGoR. In a later analysis, TCR-TCR, TCR-HLA and TCR-CMV co-occurrence was scored with hypergeometric tests, and a repertoire-size bias correction was applied to TCR pairs. In a later analysis, false discovery rates were estimated by permuting HLA or CMV assignments 20 times. In a later analysis, co-occurring TCRs were grouped using DBSCAN, with TCRdist sequence similarity added in when clustering inside HLA-allele-positive subsets. Repertoires with fewer than 30,000 or more than 120,000 public chains, plus five repertoires with anomalous nucleotide sharing, were excluded from co-occurrence clustering. TCRdb provides this immuneACCESS table in a form limited to in-frame rearrangements. Some clones are lacking; in checked studies, under half of them reflect an unresolved V gene, and why the rest are absent is not known. That table gives V, J and clone size, and the DNA gave D and trimming. The sample table contains over 110,000 clones; only one count was recorded for 75% to 80% of them. 5% to 8% of the sample rests with the top ten.

Spanning cysteine to phenylalanine, the CDR3 consists of 13 amino acids. The read is trimmed to its CDR3 DNA, 39 bases read in frame from base 1. V is shortened by 8 bases, J by 9 bases, and the region joining them spans 17 bases. Taken from the germline V gene (reference sequence), the CDR1 and CDR2 loops are LNHDA and SQIVND. In its sample, this clone was seen a few times. It has no known antigen specificity. No qualities accompany the bases; no much larger clone lies one base away. Broad study findings and their caveats: Immune exposure information for the cohort was limited to CMV serostatus. Some IMGT-functional V segments, including TRBV6-2 and TRBV6-3, could not be told apart with the 87-base-pair reads, so those segments were excluded. A further reported finding was that TCR beta sequences accurately predicted the HLA-A and HLA-B alleles for most subjects in the first cohort. The cohort was sequenced for TCR beta chains only, and without alpha or paired-chain data the features that could be detected were limited. In a later analysis, HLA-associated TCR beta chains were found to be more clonally expanded and to have lower generation probabilities than equally common non-associated chains. In an earlier analysis of more than 500 of the donors, most TCR beta V segments appeared in productive rearrangements about 87% or about 30% of the time, broadly matching IMGT annotations. It was suggested by the authors that the approach could potentially be generalized to other disease states and immunological phenotypes. A group of highly shared sequence variants was considered likely to be a technical artifact of the sequencing pipeline. The classifier was reported to diagnose cytomegalovirus status with high specificity and sensitivity in both the original and validation cohorts. A few of the identified cytomegalovirus-associated TCR beta chains were confirmed in vitro to be specific for cytomegalovirus antigens. Most TCR sequences were observed very rarely across donors, whereas some public TCRs were present in many individuals. When HLA alleles, especially DR and DQ, strongly co-occurred, attributing TCR associations to individual alleles was difficult. The earlier analysis of 450 to 700 of the donors excluded approximately 15 rarely observed V segments, including chromosome 9 orphons, because counts were too low. The presence/absence analyses assumed that sequencing depth was roughly uniform across donors, and that assumption may not be true. The study listed 164 TCR beta chains as associated with cytomegalovirus. An association between a missense DCLRE1C variant and V-gene and J-gene trimming of TCR beta chains was found in a later genetic analysis and replicated in an independent cohort. Because HLA typing was unavailable for some donors at each locus, only the typed subset was used in association tests. A later genetic analysis reported fewer N-insertions in productive TCRs among donors in an Asian-associated ancestry cluster than the 666-donor mean. According to a later analysis, parvovirus B19, influenza, CMV and Epstein-Barr virus appeared linked to several top co-occurrence clusters. A later analysis found that TCR association rates varied across HLA loci, with DRB1 alleles showing the most associated TCRs and HLA-C alleles the fewest. A later analysis found that most CMV-associated TCR beta chains appeared HLA-restricted, with HLA associations seemingly driven largely by CMV exposure. In a later analysis, some 18,000 TCR beta sequences were associated with specific HLA alleles at a false discovery rate of 0.05. Linkage disequilibrium might explain the correlated functional status among segregating V segments, but an unknown experimental factor could not be excluded.

This receptor was taken from a woman in her thirties or forties in good health and CMV-seropositive. Recombination connected TRBV19 to TRBJ2-1, with the D segment identity uncertain. Source material: PBMCs. The DNA reads as follows: TGTGCCAGTGGCCAAACCGTCAATGGTGAGCAGTTCTTC. This translates into CASGQTVNGEQFF.